The present T cell receptor beta chain was sequenced within a study of T cells after yellow fever vaccination. The overall study: SMART-Seq v4 Ultra Low Input handled preparation of low-cell-number fractions.

General study findings and limits: Abundant clonotypes (contaminants from the bulk population) could be present in FACS-sorted repertoires. There was a small share of clonotypes that showed up in both the CD4 and CD8 compartments.

In the case of this clonotype: Antigen: not known.

CDR3 size: 14 residues. V was cut by 4 bases and J by 1 base, with 8 bases left in between. CDR1 is SGHRS, CDR2 YFSETQ, per germline. A process of 5'RACE template switching, which added a universal primer site and UMIs, was used to make TCR cDNA. MiXCR, run by TCRdb on the 5' RACE reads, gives a single entry per CDR3 protein. The table records 360,000 or so distinct CDR3 sequences, roughly 11% of them present only once. The source of this sequence is a man between 18 and 29 years old who received the YFV17D yellow fever vaccine. V gene TRBV5-1 combines with J gene TRBJ2-2, with D unresolved. Material: PBMCs, obtained on the day of the first yellow fever vaccination. The CDR3, as DNA: TGCGCCAGCAGCCACAGAAGGAACACCGGGGAGCTGTTTTTT. This translates into CASSHRRNTGELFF.